This T cell receptor beta chain was identified in a study of early T cells in non-severe SARS-CoV-2 infection. About the study: Sequenced bulk RNA came from whole blood that was unsorted, and chains were unpaired.

In TCRdb, the 5' RACE reads were re-called with MiXCR into one record per CDR3 protein. The sample records some 48,000 distinct CDR3 sequences, 4% to 5% being singletons. This clonotype was detected ten times or more. Trimming took off 7 bases at V and 6 bases at J, with 12 bases between the two ends. The germline V gene encodes CDR1 LNHDA and CDR2 SQIVND (reference sequence). CDR3 size: 13 residues. This chain uses TRBV19 with TRBJ2-2, with unresolved D. The specimen sequenced was whole blood. The sequence came from an adult who was a healthcare worker with PCR-confirmed SARS-CoV-2 infection or an uninfected control (not recorded which). The CDR3 is CASITGPAGELFF. The CDR3 nucleotides read TGTGCCAGTATTACCGGACCAGCCGGGGAGCTGTTTTTT.